This T cell receptor (beta chain) came from a study of CD8+CD57+ T cells in acquired aplastic anemia. Patients selected for sequencing had displayed CD8+CD57+ cell expansion by flow cytometry. This CDR3 region has 14 residues. Looked up from germline, CDR1 is SGHTA and CDR2 is FQGTGA. The V segment lost 3 bases and the J segment 8 bases; nucleotides outside the gene matches: 7. Template material for TCR beta VDJ and CDR3 profiling consisted of genomic DNA. MiXCR was run by TCRdb on the reads, yielding one entry per CDR3 protein. The profile covers about 200,000 distinct CDR3 sequences, with about 60% appearing a single time and about 60% taken by the ten largest.

The chain is built from TRBV7-3 and TRBJ2-1; 7 nucleotides match TRBD2. The source is a human donor with aplastic anemia. The specimen sequenced was sorted CD4+, CD8+, or CD8+CD57+ T cells (not recorded which) from PBMCs. CDR3 amino acids: CASSLEAGRHEQFF. For the CDR3, the DNA is TGTGCCAGCAGCTTGGAAGCGGGGAGGCATGAGCAGTTCTTC.